This T cell receptor (beta chain) was sequenced in a study of human T cells and chemical hapten exposure. CDR3 size: 14 residues. The ends lost 0 bases at V and 5 bases at J; junction bases unmatched: 2. Germline CDR1 SGHRS, CDR2 YFSETQ. This clonotype was recorded at least ten times. Its antigen is undetermined. TCRdb passed the RACE reads through MiXCR, listing each CDR3 protein once. In the table there are about 380,000 distinct CDR3 sequences, more than 4.5% of which are singletons. Time point denoted: pre-sensitization, week 0. Treatment specified: therapeutic diphenylcyclopropenone sensitization with weekly scalp DPC. Study findings and constraints: TCRs at high frequency, those above 1 in 1000, did not change with DPC sensitization.

The sequencing here drew on whole blood, taken in connection with sensitization to the hapten diphenylcyclopropenone (DPC). The receptor's source is a woman in her fifties or sixties with alopecia areata. Some clones in this sample may be carry-over from other donors' samples. The chain uses TRBV5-1 and TRBJ2-3, with 8 bases that match TRBD2. The CDR3 spells CASSLGLAKDTQYF. The CDR3 region has the DNA TGCGCCAGCAGCTTGGGACTAGCGAAAGATACGCAGTATTTT. The full variable domain, completed using reference TRBV5-1 and TRBJ2-3, is KAGVTQTPRYLIKTRGQQVTLSCSPISGHRSVSWYQQTPGQGLQFLFEYFSETQRNKGNFPGRFSGRQFSNSRSEMNVSTLELGDSALYLCASSLGLAKDTQYFGPGTRLTVL.